Listed below are T cell receptor beta chains from one sample, sequenced in a study of T cells after posttransplantation cyclophosphamide. The method was immunoSEQ multiplex PCR; TCRdb's version includes in-frame clones alone and lacks a portion of them. The sample presents 7,000 or so clones, none singletons. Sequencing used PBMCs, obtained after allogeneic stem cell transplant with posttransplant cyclophosphamide. The receptors shown here come from a female patient aged 45 to 65 who received an allogeneic stem cell transplant from an unrelated donor, was CMV-positive, and had acute GVHD only. These T cells may partly come from the graft donor. CDR3s leave out the opening cysteine and the closing phenylalanine or tryptophan. Each record gives: V gene, J gene, CDR3 protein.

v_gene: TRBV5-1
j_gene: TRBJ2-7
CDR3aa: ASSPSAGTGYYEQY

v_gene: TRBV7-2
j_gene: TRBJ2-3
CDR3aa: ASSWGGSDTQY

v_gene: TRBV28
j_gene: NA
CDR3aa: ASSLVGLAGHFSYEQY

v_gene: TRBV19
j_gene: TRBJ1-1
CDR3aa: ASSISRAGYAF

v_gene: TRBV5-1
j_gene: TRBJ2-5
CDR3aa: AGSPDSLETQY

v_gene: TRBV14
j_gene: TRBJ2-1
CDR3aa: ASSQDGAADSYNEQF

v_gene: TRBV6-5
j_gene: TRBJ2-2
CDR3aa: ASSPGLAGAGELF

v_gene: TRBV7-6
j_gene: TRBJ2-7
CDR3aa: ASSLVATGSYEQY

v_gene: TRBV7-8
j_gene: TRBJ2-7
CDR3aa: ASSLGLAGESSYEQY

v_gene: TRBV30
j_gene: TRBJ1-4
CDR3aa: AWSVQGVNEKLF

v_gene: TRBV7-9
j_gene: TRBJ2-7
CDR3aa: ASSSPAGVVFYEQY

v_gene: TRBV6-1
j_gene: TRBJ1-1
CDR3aa: ASSRRGTEAF

v_gene: TRBV28
j_gene: TRBJ1-6
CDR3aa: ASSLSLRTGISPLH

v_gene: TRBV19
j_gene: TRBJ1-5
CDR3aa: ASSMALTGNQPQH

v_gene: TRBV5-4
j_gene: TRBJ1-2
CDR3aa: ASSLDRSMGYT

v_gene: TRBV7-2
j_gene: TRBJ2-7
CDR3aa: ASSLIRDRYY

v_gene: TRBV14
j_gene: TRBJ2-2
CDR3aa: ASSQDIGDSNTGELF

v_gene: TRBV7-2
j_gene: NA
CDR3aa: ASSLSYEQY

v_gene: TRBV5-6
j_gene: TRBJ2-5
CDR3aa: ASSTQGQGETQY

v_gene: TRBV7-9
j_gene: TRBJ2-5
CDR3aa: ASSRGQGVWETQY

v_gene: TRBV28
j_gene: NA
CDR3aa: ASSVGTSGRYSYEQY

v_gene: TRBV10-1
j_gene: TRBJ2-5
CDR3aa: ARTSGTETQY

v_gene: TRBV6-6
j_gene: TRBJ2-3
CDR3aa: ASSYSDRVPDTQY

v_gene: TRBV7-6
j_gene: TRBJ1-2
CDR3aa: ASSLEGDGYT

v_gene: TRBV5-5
j_gene: TRBJ2-2
CDR3aa: ASRGGLRGSTGELF

v_gene: TRBV28
j_gene: TRBJ1-2
CDR3aa: ASSPRGQGGYT

v_gene: TRBV27
j_gene: TRBJ2-6
CDR3aa: ASSPGSDSGANVLT

v_gene: TRBV2
j_gene: TRBJ1-6
CDR3aa: ASSRGDNSPLH

v_gene: TRBV7-8
j_gene: TRBJ2-2
CDR3aa: ASSPTGPGELF

v_gene: TRBV7-7
j_gene: TRBJ2-1
CDR3aa: ASSLLGAGNEQF

v_gene: TRBV29-1
j_gene: TRBJ2-3
CDR3aa: SVEPRGTQY

v_gene: TRBV9
j_gene: TRBJ2-3
CDR3aa: ASSPASGSTDTQY

v_gene: TRBV2
j_gene: TRBJ1-6
CDR3aa: AISLRGLYNSPLH

v_gene: TRBV4-3
j_gene: TRBJ1-4
CDR3aa: ASSLRQGAEKLF

v_gene: TRBV7-2
j_gene: TRBJ2-7
CDR3aa: ASSKQGIIVEQY

v_gene: TRBV7-8
j_gene: TRBJ2-5
CDR3aa: ASSIRFMGWTGMSVRSETQY

v_gene: TRBV19
j_gene: TRBJ1-1
CDR3aa: ASSMQTMNTEAF

v_gene: TRBV5-6
j_gene: TRBJ2-1
CDR3aa: ASSWGTVNEQF

v_gene: TRBV2
j_gene: TRBJ2-5
CDR3aa: ASSERGPPRMVADLPQETQY

v_gene: TRBV7-2
j_gene: TRBJ2-3
CDR3aa: ASSLSRVNLGTDTQY

v_gene: TRBV5-4
j_gene: TRBJ1-2
CDR3aa: ASSPGTGKNYGYT

v_gene: TRBV6-6
j_gene: TRBJ2-2
CDR3aa: ASSYEANTGELF

v_gene: TRBV15
j_gene: TRBJ2-7
CDR3aa: ATSPDRGAGEQY

v_gene: TRBV14
j_gene: TRBJ2-7
CDR3aa: ASSPLAKGYPGQGFGEQY

v_gene: TRBV5-1
j_gene: TRBJ2-2
CDR3aa: ASSPQTSNTGELF